These T cell receptor beta chains were read from a single sample in a study of shared clonotypes between healthy human individuals. TCRdb's copy holds only in-frame clones and misses some; the assay was immunoSEQ multiplex PCR. The sample shows 2 million to 2.5 million clones, over 90% of them seen only once. Sequencing used naive CD4+ T cells from PBMCs. Every receptor here comes from a man between 18 and 35 years old in good health. Some clones in this sample may be carry-over from other donors' samples. Both conserved end residues are part of each CDR3. D genes are given only for firm matches. Not every row has a clone size; where given, it reads once, few, many or a size class.

clone size: NA
J gene: TRBJ1-2
D gene: NA
V gene: TRBV10-3
CDR3 DNA: TGTGCCATCAGTGAGAGCGGGACGACGGGACGTTACTATGGCTACACCTTC
CDR3 protein: CAISESGTTGRYYGYTF

clone size: NA
J gene: TRBJ1-2
D gene: NA
V gene: TRBV27
CDR3 DNA: TGTGCCAGCAGTTTACGCGGTCATGGCTACACCTTC
CDR3 protein: CASSLRGHGYTF

clone size: NA
J gene: TRBJ1-2
D gene: NA
V gene: TRBV19
CDR3 DNA: TGTGCCAGTAGTCGCCTCGTTTGGGATAGCGGCTACACCTTC
CDR3 protein: CASSRLVWDSGYTF

clone size: NA
J gene: TRBJ2-6
D gene: NA
V gene: TRBV19
CDR3 DNA: TGTGCCAGTAGTATTGGCGGATCTGGGGCCAACGTCCTGACTTTC
CDR3 protein: CASSIGGSGANVLTF

clone size: NA
J gene: TRBJ2-5
D gene: TRBD1
V gene: TRBV7-9
CDR3 DNA: TGTGCCAGCAGCTTCCGGGACAGCCTTCAAGAGACCCAGTACTTC
CDR3 protein: CASSFRDSLQETQYF

clone size: NA
J gene: TRBJ2-3
D gene: TRBD2
V gene: TRBV5-4
CDR3 DNA: TGTGCCAGCAGCTACCGGGACTACACAGATACGCAGTATTTT
CDR3 protein: CASSYRDYTDTQYF

clone size: NA
J gene: TRBJ1-1
D gene: NA
V gene: TRBV19
CDR3 DNA: TGTGCCAGTAGTAGGGGGGCGAACACTGAAGCTTTCTTT
CDR3 protein: CASSRGANTEAFF

clone size: NA
J gene: TRBJ2-3
D gene: NA
V gene: TRBV9
CDR3 DNA: TGTGCCAGCAGCCCAGGGGGACTCGCGGCCCAGGGCCTTGCAGATACGCAGTATTTT
CDR3 protein: CASSPGGLAAQGLADTQYF

clone size: few
J gene: TRBJ1-2
D gene: NA
V gene: TRBV2
CDR3 DNA: TGTGCCAGCAGCAGGGTCTATGGCTACACCTTC
CDR3 protein: CASSRVYGYTF

clone size: NA
J gene: TRBJ1-1
D gene: NA
V gene: TRBV6-5
CDR3 DNA: TGTGCCAGTGCAGGGGAAGCTTTCTTT
CDR3 protein: CASAGEAFF

clone size: few
J gene: TRBJ1-2
D gene: NA
V gene: TRBV19
CDR3 DNA: TGTGCCAGTAGTATAGCGGCAGGCTCGAACTATGGCTACACCTTC
CDR3 protein: CASSIAAGSNYGYTF

clone size: NA
J gene: TRBJ2-5
D gene: NA
V gene: TRBV6-6
CDR3 DNA: TGTGCCAGCAGTTACGGGAGCAGGGGAGGGGAGACCCAGTACTTC
CDR3 protein: CASSYGSRGGETQYF

clone size: once
J gene: TRBJ1-2
D gene: NA
V gene: TRBV18
CDR3 DNA: TGTGCCAGCTCACCAACGGGAGAAGGGCCCGGCTACACCTTC
CDR3 protein: CASSPTGEGPGYTF

clone size: NA
J gene: TRBJ1-1
D gene: TRBD1
V gene: TRBV27
CDR3 DNA: TGTGCCAGCGGCTCGAGGACAGGGGCCTACACTGAAGCTTTCTTT
CDR3 protein: CASGSRTGAYTEAFF